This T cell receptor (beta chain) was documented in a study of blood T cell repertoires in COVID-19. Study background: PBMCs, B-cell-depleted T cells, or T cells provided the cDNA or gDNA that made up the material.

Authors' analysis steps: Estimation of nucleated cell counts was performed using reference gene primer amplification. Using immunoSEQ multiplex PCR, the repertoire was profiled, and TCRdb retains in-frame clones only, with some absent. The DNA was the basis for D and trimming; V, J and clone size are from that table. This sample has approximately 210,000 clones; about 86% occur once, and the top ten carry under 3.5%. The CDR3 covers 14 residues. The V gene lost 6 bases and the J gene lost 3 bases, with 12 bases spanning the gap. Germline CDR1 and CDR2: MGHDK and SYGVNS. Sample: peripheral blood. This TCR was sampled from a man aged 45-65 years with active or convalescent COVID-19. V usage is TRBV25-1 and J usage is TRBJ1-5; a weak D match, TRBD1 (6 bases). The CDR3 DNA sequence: TGTGCCAGCAGGAAGGCAGGGGACAATCAGCCCCAGCATTTT. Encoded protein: CASRKAGDNQPQHF.